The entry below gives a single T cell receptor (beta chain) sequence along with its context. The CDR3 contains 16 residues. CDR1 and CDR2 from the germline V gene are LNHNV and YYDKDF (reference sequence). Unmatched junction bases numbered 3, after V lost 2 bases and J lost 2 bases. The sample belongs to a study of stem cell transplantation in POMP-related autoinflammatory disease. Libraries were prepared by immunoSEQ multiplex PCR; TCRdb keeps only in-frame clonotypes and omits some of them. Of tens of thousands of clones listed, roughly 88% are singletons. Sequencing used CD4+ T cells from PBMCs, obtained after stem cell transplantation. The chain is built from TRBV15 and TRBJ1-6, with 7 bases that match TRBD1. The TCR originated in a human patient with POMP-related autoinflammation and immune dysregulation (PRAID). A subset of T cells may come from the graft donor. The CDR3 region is CATSRRQGPYNSPLHF. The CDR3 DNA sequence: TGTGCCACCAGCAGACGACAGGGACCCTATAATTCACCCCTCCACTTT.